This T cell receptor (beta chain) is drawn from a study of OX40 agonist ivuxolimab in advanced cancers. At the level of the whole study: Ivuxolimab was an agonistic, fully human IgG2 monoclonal antibody directed against OX40 (CD134), a costimulatory receptor. Intravenous ivuxolimab was administered to patients every 2 weeks at six dose levels: 0.01, 0.1, 0.3, 1.5, 3 and 10 mg/kg. Of the roughly 51 dose-escalation patients, hepatocellular carcinoma was present in some 19, melanoma in around 15, renal cell carcinoma in 9 and head and neck cancer in 9. In the dose-escalation cohort, 70% to 85% of patients were male, and the mean age was around 60 years with a range of roughly 23 to 79. Prior anti-PD-1, anti-PD-L1 or anti-CTLA-4 therapy was permitted, and approximately 40% of dose-escalation patients had received checkpoint inhibitors. Partial responses occurred in three dose-escalation patients, of whom one had hepatocellular carcinoma and two had cutaneous melanoma. The purpose of peripheral TCRbeta sequencing was to test whether ivuxolimab changed TCR sequence diversity and led to clonal T-cell expansion. The monotherapy dose-escalation portion (N ≈ 50 patients) of the phase I ivuxolimab trial is reported in the paper.

The trial excluded patients who had a history of autoimmune disease or were on systemic immunosuppression. Peripheral blood for TCR sequencing was drawn from every dose cohort at baseline, at cycle 4 day 1 and at cycle 7 day 1. The samples were drawn from a first-in-human, open-label, multicenter phase I dose-escalation trial of ivuxolimab. Adults with locally advanced or metastatic head and neck squamous cell, hepatocellular, melanoma or renal cell carcinoma were enrolled in the trial. CD4+ and CD8+ T cells were sorted separately from peripheral blood before TCR sequencing. For sequencing of the TCRbeta CDR3 region, genomic DNA was extracted from the sorted cells. The immunoSEQ Assay was used for sequencing of TCRbeta CDR3 regions. The table was pulled from immuneACCESS by TCRdb, which kept in-frame rearrangements only. Such tables lose some clones; where checked, under half of the loss comes from unresolved V genes, and the rest has no known cause. The sample table holds fewer than 80,000 clones, of which 80% to 90% were seen once. The ten top clones hold 3% to 4% of the sample.

The CDR3 runs 15 residues from the cysteine to the phenylalanine. CDR3 DNA only is kept here, 45 bases in frame from base 1. The germline V end is reduced by 2 bases and the J end by 9 bases; junction bases left unmatched: 7. Per the germline V gene, SGHTA is the CDR1 and FQGNSA is the CDR2. This clone has just a few counts. Which antigen it targets is not known. Base qualities are not recorded, but no much larger clone differs from it by a single base. Summary of the overall study and its limitations: After ivuxolimab, more expanded clones were found on average in CD8+ T cells than in CD4+ T cells. Antigen specificity was not determined for the clonally expanded peripheral T cells. Low levels of normalized T-cell clonal expansion were also seen in some nonresponding patients. In the 0.1-3.0 mg/kg groups, partial responders were among the patients with the lowest normalized peripheral clonal expansion, particularly in CD8+ T cells. At doses of 0.1 to 3.0 mg/kg, clonal expansion of both CD4+ and CD8+ T cells in blood was seen between baseline and week 6.

Sample: CD4+ or CD8+ T cells sorted from blood, taken in a trial of the OX40 agonist ivuxolimab. The rearrangement joined TRBV7-2 to TRBJ1-6; 7 central bases correspond to TRBD1. The sequence was obtained from an adult with an advanced solid tumor such as melanoma, head and neck, liver or kidney cancer. The CDR3 protein sequence reads: CASSLRQGSVSPLHF. The DNA sequence is given as TGTGCCAGCAGCTTACGACAGGGCTCTGTTTCACCCCTCCACTTT.